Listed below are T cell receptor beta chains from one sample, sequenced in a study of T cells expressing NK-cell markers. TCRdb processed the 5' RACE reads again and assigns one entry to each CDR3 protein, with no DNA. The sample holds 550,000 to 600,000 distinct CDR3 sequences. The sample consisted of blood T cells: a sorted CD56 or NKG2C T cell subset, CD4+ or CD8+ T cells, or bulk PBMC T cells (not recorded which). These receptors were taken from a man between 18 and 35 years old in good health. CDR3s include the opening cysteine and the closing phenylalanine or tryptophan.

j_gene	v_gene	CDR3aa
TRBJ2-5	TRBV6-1	CASLVVAGGMGTQYF
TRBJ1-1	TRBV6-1	CASSLGTGDVTEAFF
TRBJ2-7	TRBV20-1	CSASDTRGSIGYYEQYF
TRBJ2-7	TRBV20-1	CSASEGKGTYEQYF
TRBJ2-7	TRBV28	CASRGQAFYEQYF
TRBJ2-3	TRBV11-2	CASSQGWRADTQYF
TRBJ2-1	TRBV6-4	CASTTIRRPTGTSGSLNEQFF
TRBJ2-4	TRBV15	CATSRGTLKNIQYF
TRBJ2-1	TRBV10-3	CAISPDYEQFF
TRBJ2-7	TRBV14	CASSQDRAGSQGQYF
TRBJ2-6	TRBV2	CASSDQTGGRSGANVLTF
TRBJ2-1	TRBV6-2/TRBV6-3	CASSVPSRESYNEQFF
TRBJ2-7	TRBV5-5	CASSHASGGRSYEQYF
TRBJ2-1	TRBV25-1	CASRPGGAGNEQFF
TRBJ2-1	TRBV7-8	CASSLVRLAGNNEQFF
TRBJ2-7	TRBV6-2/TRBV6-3	CASSPDALRAYEQYF
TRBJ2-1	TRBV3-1	CASSQISRGIFEQFF
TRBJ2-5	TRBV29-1	CSAAGGRMQETQYF
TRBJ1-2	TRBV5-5	CASGLEGGHGYTF
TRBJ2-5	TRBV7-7	CASSQTSGSAETQYF
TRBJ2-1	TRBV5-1	CASSPTLLAGKPGNEQFF
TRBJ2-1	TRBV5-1	CASSLERSYNEQFF
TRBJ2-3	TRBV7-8	CASSLAPGAGGPTDTQYF
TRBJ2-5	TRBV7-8	CASSLAQLSQETQYF
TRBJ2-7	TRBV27	CASSTLGTSSYEQYF
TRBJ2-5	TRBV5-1	CASTRPDPGETQYF
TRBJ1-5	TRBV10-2	CASSETDSNQPQHF
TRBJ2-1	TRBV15	CATSRDGVVSSYNEQFF
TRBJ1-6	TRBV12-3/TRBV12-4	CASSLRPTTLHF
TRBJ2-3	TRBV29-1	CSVAALAGVDTQYF
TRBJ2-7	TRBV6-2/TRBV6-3	CASSKRGTVLGEQYF
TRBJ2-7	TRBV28	CASSPLAAPVNEQYF
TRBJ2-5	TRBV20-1	CSAAGVPEETQYF
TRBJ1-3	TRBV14	CASSRDLSGNTIYF
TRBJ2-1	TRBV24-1	CATSDLGEAGNEQFF
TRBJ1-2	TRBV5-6	CASSLNGGTVYGYTF
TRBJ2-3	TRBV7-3	CASSQLNTDTQYF
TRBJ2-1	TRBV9	CASSVASGSGNEQFF
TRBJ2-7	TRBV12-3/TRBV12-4	CASSLVAGLEQYF
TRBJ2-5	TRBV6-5	CASSYPDRSGRVETQYF
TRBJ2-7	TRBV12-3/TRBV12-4	CASSLAGYSYEQYF
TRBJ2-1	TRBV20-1	CSAQILAGIGNEQFF
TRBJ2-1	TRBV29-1	CSVVGQRTNNEQFF
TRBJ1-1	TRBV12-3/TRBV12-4	CASRHTGQGAVGKAFF
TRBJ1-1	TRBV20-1	CSARRDGRSLEAFF
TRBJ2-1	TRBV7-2	CASSLQGRGTVYNEQFF
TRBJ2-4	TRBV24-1	CATSGVQKNIQYF
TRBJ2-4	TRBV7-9	CASSPEGGLRNIQYF
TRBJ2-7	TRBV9	CASSVGQGPSYEQYF
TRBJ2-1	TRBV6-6	CASTQSQDEQFF
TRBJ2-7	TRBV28	CASSFVGTYEQYF
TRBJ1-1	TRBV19	CASSNTGTYNTEAFF